A single sample gave rise to the 6 T cell receptor beta chains below, sequenced in a study of OX40 agonist ivuxolimab in advanced cancers. The assay was immunoSEQ multiplex PCR, and TCRdb's table has in-frame clones only and misses some. The sample has about 100,000 clones; 91% are singletons. The source was CD4+ or CD8+ T cells sorted from blood, collected in a trial of the OX40 agonist ivuxolimab. Source of these receptors: an adult with an advanced solid tumor such as melanoma, head and neck, liver or kidney cancer.

The chain combines TRBV28 with TRBJ2-2; 7 positions match TRBD1. This CDR3 spans 14 amino acids. V was pared by 6 bases and J by 7 bases, with 8 bases of the junction left unmatched. Germline assignment: CDR1 MDHEN and CDR2 SYDVKM. The chain's CDR3 is CASRRQGWSGELFF. CDR3 sequence (DNA): TGTGCCAGCAGACGACAGGGATGGAGCGGGGAGCTGTTTTTT. The complete variable domain, with remaining parts taken from reference TRBV28 and TRBJ2-2, reads DVKVTQSSRYLVKRTGEKVFLECVQDMDHENMFWYRQDPGLGLRLIYFSYDVKMKEKGDIPEGYSVSREKKERFSLILESASTNQTSMYLCASRRQGWSGELFFGEGSRLTVL.

The rearrangement links TRBV28 to TRBJ2-7; 15 bases map to TRBD2. Trimming removed 5 bases from V and 2 bases from J; junction bases left unmatched: 4. In germline, CDR1 is MDHEN, CDR2 SYDVKM. The CDR3 contains 16 residues. This CDR3 reads CASSTGLAGGPYEQYF. In DNA form, the CDR3 reads TGTGCCAGCAGTACGGGACTAGCGGGAGGACCCTACGAGCAGTACTTC.

The chain uses TRBV6-1 and TRBJ1-1; D uncertain. Germline V gives CDR1 MNHNS, CDR2 SASEGT. The CDR3 covers 13 residues. The V end was cut by 6 bases, the J end by 1 base, with 9 bases between. The CDR3: CASRSPGNTEAFF. In nucleotides, the CDR3 is TGTGCCAGCAGGTCCCCGGGGAACACTGAAGCTTTCTTT.

This chain joins TRBV7-2 and TRBJ2-7; D possibly corresponds to TRBD1 (5 bases). This CDR3 has 14 amino acids. The V end was cut by 0 bases, the J end by 4 bases, with 10 bases between. The V gene's germline CDR1 is SGHTA and CDR2 FQGNSA. For the CDR3, the DNA is TGTGCCAGCAGCTTAGCAACAGGAGTTTACGAGCAGTACTTC. Protein product: CASSLATGVYEQYF.

The chain carries TRBV19 and TRBJ1-2, with 7 nucleotides matching TRBD1. The CDR3 is 12 amino acids. The germline CDR1 and CDR2 sequences are LNHDA and SQIVND (reference sequence). Germline trimming cut 10 bases from V and 6 bases from J; bases unmatched to any gene: 8. CDR3: CATQGGGNGYTF. The DNA for the CDR3 is TGTGCCACCCAGGGAGGGGGCAATGGCTACACCTTC.

This rearrangement joins TRBV7-3 to TRBJ2-3, with a tentative D call TRBD2 (6 bases). The germline gives CDR1 SGHTA, CDR2 FQGTGA. V was trimmed by 5 bases and J by 2 bases, leaving 14 bases between them. CDR3 length: 15 residues. The CDR3 DNA reads TGTGCCAGCAGCCGGCGGGGACCCCACACAGATACGCAGTATTTT. It yields the protein CASSRRGPHTDTQYF.